Listed below are T cell receptor beta chains from one sample, sequenced in a study of T cell repertoires in cytomegalovirus infection. TCRdb re-called the reads with MiXCR, one entry per CDR3 protein. Seen here are about 920,000 distinct CDR3 sequences, about 33% observed once, and the top ten hold over 10%. No antigen has been identified for these receptors. The sample consisted of cultured CD8+ T cells from PBMCs, taken from culture after CMV antigen stimulation. These receptors were obtained from a human donor in good health (CMV status not recorded). Some clones in this sample may be carry-over from other donors' samples. Each CDR3 is given without its conserved first and last residue. Part of the rows lack a size; the others show once, few, many or a class for expanded clones.

V	J	size	CDR3
TRBV7-6	TRBJ1-2	-	ASSPQTGGAGGYT
TRBV2	TRBJ1-2	-	ASSPGPIGTAANYGYT
TRBV7-2	TRBJ2-1	-	ASSLEAGEFYNEQF
TRBV27	TRBJ2-7	few	ASSFLGQGVYEQY
TRBV25-1	TRBJ2-1	once	ASRGETGAVNEQL
TRBV7-2	TRBJ2-2	many	ASSLWVGLDTGELF
TRBV11-3	TRBJ2-1	-	ASSSTSEGNNEQF
TRBV7-8	TRBJ2-3	many	ASSLGHSITDTQY
TRBV4-1	TRBJ2-1	-	ASSQDILAGGLPFYNEQF
TRBV19	TRBJ2-5	-	ASMGSWLETQY
TRBV27	TRBJ1-2	few	ASSSGTGFGYGYT
TRBV15	TRBJ2-5	-	ATSRPSGLAGLETQY
TRBV7-2	TRBJ1-1	few	ASSTEMNTEAF
TRBV7-2	TRBJ2-2	many	ASSSLTGPNTGELF
TRBV7-2	TRBJ2-3	few	ASSKGPGNTQY
TRBV7-8	TRBJ2-5	many	ASSPRPLAGRETQY
TRBV11-2	TRBJ2-2	many	ASSFQPGLDTGELF
TRBV2	TRBJ1-1	few	ATLTGVRTEAF
TRBV15	TRBJ1-6	-	ATSSDRGDNSPLH
TRBV7-6	TRBJ1-1	-	ASSSGTGAGGAF
TRBV18	TRBJ2-3	-	ASSPEGAHTDTQY
TRBV6-2/TRBV6-3	TRBJ1-1	-	ASSYRGRSPNAEAF